Presented here are 18 T cell receptor beta chains from one specimen sequenced in a study of long-term antiretroviral therapy in people with HIV. It was version v3.0 of the immunoSEQ assay that was run at survey level. The repertoire was sequenced with immunoSEQ multiplex PCR; TCRdb's copy has only in-frame clones and lacks some. The table lists 34,000 or so clones, 85% to 95% of them singletons. Sequencing used unsorted PBMCs, obtained approximately 5.1 years after starting antiretroviral therapy. The receptors were sampled from a woman between 50 and 59 years old with HIV.

This chain connects TRBV5-6 to TRBJ1-1, with TRBD1 matching over 7 bases. Unmatched junction bases numbered 14, after V lost 9 bases and J lost 0 bases. This CDR3 comprises 16 residues. Germline V gene lookup returns CDR1 SGHDT and CDR2 YYEEEE. The CDR3 loop is CATRPSTGTMNTEAFF. In DNA form, the CDR3 reads TGTGCCACCCGGCCGTCGACAGGGACGATGAACACTGAAGCTTTCTTT.

This chain uses TRBV6-1 with TRBJ2-3; 7 bases match TRBD2. The germline V gene has CDR1 MNHNS and CDR2 SASEGT. J lost 8 bases, V lost 5 bases, and 7 bases had no gene match. CDR3 length: 13 residues. The CDR3 DNA reads as TGTGCCAGCAGTACCAGCGGGGAGGGTACGCAGTATTTT. This gives the protein CASSTSGEGTQYF.

This clone was detected only once. This rearrangement joins TRBV7-9 to TRBJ1-4; D perhaps matches TRBD1 (5 bases). With 5 bases removed from V and 8 bases from J, the gap between germline ends came to 18 bases. There are 15 residues in the CDR3. Germline CDR1 is SEHNR and CDR2 is FQNEAQ (reference sequence). The CDR3 nucleotides read TGTGCCAGCAGCCTGGGGCCGGGGAAGGGGGAAAAACTGTTTTTT. Its translation: CASSLGPGKGEKLFF. The full variable domain, with the rest looked up from reference TRBV7-9 and TRBJ1-4, is DTGVSQNPRHKITKRGQNVTFRCDPISEHNRLYWYRQTLGQGPEFLTYFQNEAQLEKSRLLSDRFSAERPKGSFSTLEIQRTEQGDSAMYLCASSLGPGKGEKLFFGSGTQLSVL.

This clone was picked up one time. The limits of the CDR3 on the DNA are not certain, so only TCRdb's listed CDR3 is given. This chain links TRBV6-5 with TRBJ1-6. The CDR3 adds up to 14 amino acids, both ends counted. The V gene's germline CDR1 is MNHEY and CDR2 SVGAGI. CDR3 amino acids: CASSSSGLGSPLHF.

This clone appeared once. The genes are TRBV19 and TRBJ2-5; 10 bases match TRBD2. Germline CDR1 reads LNHDA; CDR2 reads SQIVND (reference sequence). The ends lost 4 bases at V and 4 bases at J; junction bases unmatched: 6. CDR3 length: 15 amino acids. The CDR3 coding sequence is TGTGCCAGTAGTACGGGAGCGGGGGGGAGAGAGACCCAGTACTTC. This sequence encodes CASSTGAGGRETQYF.

The chain employs TRBV19 and TRBJ1-5; perhaps TRBD1 as D (6 bases). Per germline, CDR1 LNHDA and CDR2 SQIVND (reference sequence). Trimming left V 3 bases short and J 0 bases short, with 15 bases between. The CDR3 is 17 amino acids. CDR3 amino acids: CASSMGAQGYSNQPQHF. CDR3 DNA: TGTGCCAGTAGTATGGGGGCTCAGGGTTATAGCAATCAGCCCCAGCATTTT.

This clone was seen only once. The chain couples TRBV11-2 to TRBJ1-2; 7 positions agree with TRBD1. J was trimmed by 3 bases and V by 5 bases; bases with no gene match: 9. The CDR3 is 15 residues long. CDR1 is SGHAT and CDR2 is FQNNGV in the germline V gene. DNA of the CDR3: TGTGCCAGCAGCACGGGACAGCTAACCTACTATGGCTACACCTTC. This codes for CASSTGQLTYYGYTF.

This clone was observed once. The chain has TRBV6-6 and TRBJ1-4, with 8 bases that match TRBD1. The CDR3 length is 15 residues. The germline gives CDR1 MNHNY, CDR2 SVGAGI (reference sequence). The junction had 10 bases not matched to a gene; V was cut back by 6 bases and J by 7 bases. The CDR3 nucleotides read TGTGCCAGCAGCCCACAGGACAGGGAAGGTGAAAAACTGTTTTTT. The encoded protein is CASSPQDREGEKLFF.

The chain combines TRBV7-9 with TRBJ2-1, with D tentatively TRBD2 (6 bases). Germline assignment: CDR1 SEHNR and CDR2 FQNEAQ (reference sequence). This CDR3 has 16 amino acids. Trimming took 3 bases from V and 6 from J, leaving 18 bases between them. The chain's CDR3 is CASSFSLGGDINEQFF. Here the CDR3 DNA reads TGTGCCAGCAGCTTTAGTTTGGGGGGTGATATCAATGAGCAGTTCTTC.

This chain links TRBV11-2 with TRBJ1-2; 8 positions match TRBD1. Germline V CDR1 and CDR2: SGHAT, FQNNGV. J lost 7 bases, V lost 5 bases, and 6 bases had no gene match. CDR3 length: 13 residues. DNA for the CDR3: TGTGCCAGCAGCCTCGGACAGGGCTTTGGCTACACCTTC. It is translated as CASSLGQGFGYTF.

The rearrangement joins TRBV6-5 to TRBJ1-4; 8 positions agree with TRBD1. V gave up 6 bases and J gave up 2 bases; unmatched junction bases: 2. The CDR3 contains 14 residues. Germline V CDR1 and CDR2: MNHEY, SVGAGI. The CDR3 DNA reads as TGTGCCAGCAGCAGGGGGCTGACTAATGAAAAACTGTTTTTT. The encoded protein is CASSRGLTNEKLFF.

This chain connects TRBV2 to TRBJ1-6; TRBD1 matches 7 bases. CDR3 length: 15 residues. The germline V gene has CDR1 SNHLY and CDR2 FYNNEI. V was clipped by 2 bases and J by 9 bases; unmatched bases: 7. The CDR3: CASSETTGSGSPLHF. CDR3 bases: TGTGCCAGCAGTGAAACGACAGGGTCTGGTTCACCCCTCCACTTT.

The chain carries TRBV30 and TRBJ1-2; D may be TRBD1 (5 bases). The V and J ends lost 4 bases and 6 bases respectively, with 21 bases between them. The germline V gene encodes CDR1 GTSNPN and CDR2 SVGIG (reference sequence). The CDR3 spans 15 residues. For the CDR3, the DNA is TGTGCCTGGACACTTGCTGCCGCAGGGAGGGATGGCTACACCTTC. Its translation: CAWTLAAAGRDGYTF.

This clone was recorded once. V gene TRBV2 combines with J gene TRBJ1-1; weak D call: TRBD1 (5 bases). The CDR3 consists of 14 residues. Looked up from germline, CDR1 is SNHLY and CDR2 is FYNNEI. V lost 4 bases and J lost 4, with 13 bases in between. CDR3: CASSGGGRGTEAFF. The CDR3 bases are TGTGCCAGCAGTGGGGGAGGGAGGGGCACTGAAGCTTTCTTT.

V usage is TRBV7-2 and J usage is TRBJ2-7, with D perhaps TRBD1 (6 bases). The CDR3 is made up of 14 amino acids. CDR1 is SGHTA and CDR2 is FQGNSA in the germline V gene. The V end lost 1 base, the J end lost 4 bases, and 11 bases lay between the germline ends. CDR3 sequence (DNA): TGTGCCAGCAGCTTAGAAGGACAGCGATACGAGCAGTACTTC. Protein: CASSLEGQRYEQYF.

This chain links TRBV2 with TRBJ1-4, with 10 bases identical to TRBD1. This CDR3 region has 15 residues. CDR1 and CDR2 from the germline V gene are SNHLY and FYNNEI. J was trimmed by 7 bases and V by 6 bases; bases with no gene match: 8. CDR3 amino acids: CASSPDRGSGEKLFF. The CDR3 region has the DNA TGTGCCAGCAGCCCGGACAGGGGGTCGGGTGAAAAACTGTTTTTT.

The rearrangement links TRBV2 to TRBJ2-3; D may be TRBD1 (5 bases). Germline V gene sequence: CDR1 SNHLY, CDR2 FYNNEI. The CDR3 has 13 amino acids. Trimming removed 7 bases at V and 4 bases at J, with 12 bases between. The CDR3 DNA reads TGTGCCAGCAAGCGACAGAGAGCAGATACGCAGTATTTT. Translating gives CASKRQRADTQYF.

The count of this clone is one. The chain is built from TRBV6-5 and TRBJ2-7; 9 nucleotides line up with TRBD2. This CDR3 has 13 residues. Trimming at V came to 8 bases and at J to 5 bases, leaving 7 bases not matched to a gene. CDR1 and CDR2 (germline): MNHEY, SVGAGI. The CDR3 coding sequence is TGTGCCAGCCAAGTTAGCGGGGGTGACGAGCAGTACTTC. As protein: CASQVSGGDEQYF.